Reported below is one T cell receptor (beta chain). The data are from a study of control samples from healthy donors and cancer patients. V lost 0 bases to trimming and J lost 4 bases, with 8 bases between them. The CDR3 runs 13 residues. CDR1 is SGHDT and CDR2 is YYEEEE in the germline V gene. Profiled with immunoSEQ multiplex PCR; TCRdb holds only in-frame clones, not every one. The sample holds approximately 50,000 clones, around 90% seen once. The origin of this receptor is a man between 60 and 75 years old with head and neck cancer. Source material: PBMCs. This chain joins TRBV5-6 and TRBJ2-7; no clear D gene. The DNA for the CDR3 is TGTGCCAGCAGCTTGGGGACGCCATACGAGCAGTACTTC. It translates to CASSLGTPYEQYF.